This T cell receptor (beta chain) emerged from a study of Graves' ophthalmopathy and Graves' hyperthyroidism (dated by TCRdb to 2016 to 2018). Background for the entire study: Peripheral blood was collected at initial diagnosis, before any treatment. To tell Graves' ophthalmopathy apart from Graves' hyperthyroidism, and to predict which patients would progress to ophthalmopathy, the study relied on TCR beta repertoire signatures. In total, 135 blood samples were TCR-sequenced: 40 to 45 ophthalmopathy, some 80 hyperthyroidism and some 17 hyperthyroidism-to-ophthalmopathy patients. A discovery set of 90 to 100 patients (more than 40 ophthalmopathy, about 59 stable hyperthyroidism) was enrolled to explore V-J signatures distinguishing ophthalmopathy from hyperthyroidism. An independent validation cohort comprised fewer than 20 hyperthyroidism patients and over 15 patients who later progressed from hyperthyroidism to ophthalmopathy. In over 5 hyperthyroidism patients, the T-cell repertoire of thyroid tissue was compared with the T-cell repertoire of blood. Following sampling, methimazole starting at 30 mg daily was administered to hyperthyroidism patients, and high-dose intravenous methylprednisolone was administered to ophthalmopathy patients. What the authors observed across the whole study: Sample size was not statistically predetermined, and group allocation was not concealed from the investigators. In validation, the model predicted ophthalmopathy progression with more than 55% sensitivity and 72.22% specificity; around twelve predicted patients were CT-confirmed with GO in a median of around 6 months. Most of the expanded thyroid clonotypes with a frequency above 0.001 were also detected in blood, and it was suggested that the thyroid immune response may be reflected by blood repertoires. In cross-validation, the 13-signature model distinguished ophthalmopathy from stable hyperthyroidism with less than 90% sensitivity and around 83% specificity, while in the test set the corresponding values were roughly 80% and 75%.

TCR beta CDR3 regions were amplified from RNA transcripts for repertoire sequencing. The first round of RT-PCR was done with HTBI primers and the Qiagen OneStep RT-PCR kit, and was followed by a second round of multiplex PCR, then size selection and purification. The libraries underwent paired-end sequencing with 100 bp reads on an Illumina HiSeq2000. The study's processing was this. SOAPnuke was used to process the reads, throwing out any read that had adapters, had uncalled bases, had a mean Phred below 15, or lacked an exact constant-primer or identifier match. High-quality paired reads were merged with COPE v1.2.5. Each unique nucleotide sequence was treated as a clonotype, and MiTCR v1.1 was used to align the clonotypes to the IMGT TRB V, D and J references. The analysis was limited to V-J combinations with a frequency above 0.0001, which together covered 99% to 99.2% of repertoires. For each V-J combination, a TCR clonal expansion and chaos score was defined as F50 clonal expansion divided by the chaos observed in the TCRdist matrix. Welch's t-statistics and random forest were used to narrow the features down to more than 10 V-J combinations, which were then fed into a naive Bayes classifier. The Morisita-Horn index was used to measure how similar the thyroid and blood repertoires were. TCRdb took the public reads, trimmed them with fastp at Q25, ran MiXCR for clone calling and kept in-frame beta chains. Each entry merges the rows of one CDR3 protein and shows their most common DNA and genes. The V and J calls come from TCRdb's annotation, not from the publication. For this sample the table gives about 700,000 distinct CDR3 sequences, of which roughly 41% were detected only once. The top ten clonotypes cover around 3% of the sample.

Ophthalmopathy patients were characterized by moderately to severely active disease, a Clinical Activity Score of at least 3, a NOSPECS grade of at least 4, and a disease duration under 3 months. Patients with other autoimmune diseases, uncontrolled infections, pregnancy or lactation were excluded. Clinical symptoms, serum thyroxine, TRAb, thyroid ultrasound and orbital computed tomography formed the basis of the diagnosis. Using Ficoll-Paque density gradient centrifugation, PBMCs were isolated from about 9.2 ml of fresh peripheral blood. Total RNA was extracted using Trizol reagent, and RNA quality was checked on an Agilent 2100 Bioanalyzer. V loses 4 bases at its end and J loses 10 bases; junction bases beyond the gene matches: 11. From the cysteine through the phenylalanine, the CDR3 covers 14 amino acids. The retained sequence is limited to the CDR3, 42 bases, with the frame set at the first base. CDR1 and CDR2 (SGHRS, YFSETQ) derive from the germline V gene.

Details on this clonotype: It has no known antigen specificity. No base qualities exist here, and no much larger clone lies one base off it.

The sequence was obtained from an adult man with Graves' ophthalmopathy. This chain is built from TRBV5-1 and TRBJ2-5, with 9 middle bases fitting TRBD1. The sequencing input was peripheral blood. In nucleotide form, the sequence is TGCGCCAGCAGCGTGACCGGGACAGGGATGGACCAGTACTTC. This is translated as CASSVTGTGMDQYF.